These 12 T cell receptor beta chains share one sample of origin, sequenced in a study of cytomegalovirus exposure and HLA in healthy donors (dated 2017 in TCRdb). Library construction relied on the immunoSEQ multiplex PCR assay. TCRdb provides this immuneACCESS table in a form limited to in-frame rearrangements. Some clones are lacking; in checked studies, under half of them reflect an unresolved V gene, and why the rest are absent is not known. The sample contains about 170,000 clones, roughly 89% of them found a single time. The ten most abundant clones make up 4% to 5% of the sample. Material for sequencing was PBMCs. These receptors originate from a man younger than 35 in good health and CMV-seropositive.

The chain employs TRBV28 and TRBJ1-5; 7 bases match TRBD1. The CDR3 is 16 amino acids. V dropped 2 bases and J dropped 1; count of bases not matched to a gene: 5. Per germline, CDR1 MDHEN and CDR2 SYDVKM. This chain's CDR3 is CASSLRQGVSNQPQHF. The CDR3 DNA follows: TGTGCCAGCAGTTTACGACAGGGAGTAAGCAATCAGCCCCAGCATTTT.

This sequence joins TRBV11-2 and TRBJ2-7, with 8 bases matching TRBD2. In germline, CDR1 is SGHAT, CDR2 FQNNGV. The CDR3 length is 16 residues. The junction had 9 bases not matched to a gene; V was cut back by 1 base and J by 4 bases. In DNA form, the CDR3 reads TGTGCCAGCAGCTTAGTTGTTGGCGGGAGGTTGTACGAGCAGTACTTC. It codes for CASSLVVGGRLYEQYF.

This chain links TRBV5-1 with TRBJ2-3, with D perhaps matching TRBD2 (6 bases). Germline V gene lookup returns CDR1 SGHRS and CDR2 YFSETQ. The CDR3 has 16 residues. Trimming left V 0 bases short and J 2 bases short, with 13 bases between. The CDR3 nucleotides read TGCGCCAGCAGCTTGGGGGACTTCCTTTCCACAGATACGCAGTATTTT. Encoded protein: CASSLGDFLSTDTQYF.

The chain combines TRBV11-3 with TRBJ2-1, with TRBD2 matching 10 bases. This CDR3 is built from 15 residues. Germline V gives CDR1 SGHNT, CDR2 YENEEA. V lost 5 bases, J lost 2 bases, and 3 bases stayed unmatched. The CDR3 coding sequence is TGTGCCAGCAGCCGAACTAGCGGGACCTACAATGAGCAGTTCTTC. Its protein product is CASSRTSGTYNEQFF. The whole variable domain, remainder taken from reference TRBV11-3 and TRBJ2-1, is EAGVVQSPRYKIIEKKQPVAFWCNPISGHNTLYWYLQNLGQGPELLIRYENEEAVDDSQLPKDRFSAERLKGVDSTLKIQPAELGDSAVYLCASSRTSGTYNEQFFGPGTRLTVL.

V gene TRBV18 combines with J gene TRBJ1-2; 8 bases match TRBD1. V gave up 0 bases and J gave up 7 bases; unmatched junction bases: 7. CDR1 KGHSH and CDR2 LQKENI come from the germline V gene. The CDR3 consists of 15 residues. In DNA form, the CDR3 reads TGTGCCAGCTCACCACCACAGGGGGACGAGGGTGGCTACACCTTC. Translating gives CASSPPQGDEGGYTF.

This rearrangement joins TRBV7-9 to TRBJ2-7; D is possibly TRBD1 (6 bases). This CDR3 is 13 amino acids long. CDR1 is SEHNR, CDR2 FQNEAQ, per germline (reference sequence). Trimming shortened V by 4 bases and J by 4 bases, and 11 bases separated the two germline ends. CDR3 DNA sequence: TGTGCCAGCAGCTACCGGGACAAATACGAGCAGTACTTC. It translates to CASSYRDKYEQYF.

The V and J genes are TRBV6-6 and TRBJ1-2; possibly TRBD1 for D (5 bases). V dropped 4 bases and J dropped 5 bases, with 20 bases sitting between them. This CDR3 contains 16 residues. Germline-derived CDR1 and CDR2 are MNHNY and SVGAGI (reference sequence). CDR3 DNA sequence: TGTGCCAGCAGTTCCGAATTGGACATACCAATGTATGGCTACACCTTC. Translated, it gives CASSSELDIPMYGYTF.

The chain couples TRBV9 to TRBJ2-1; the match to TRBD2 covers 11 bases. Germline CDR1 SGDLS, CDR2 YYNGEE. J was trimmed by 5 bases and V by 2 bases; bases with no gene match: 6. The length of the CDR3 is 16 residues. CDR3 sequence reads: CASSVLSGRANNEQFF. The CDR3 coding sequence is TGTGCCAGCAGCGTCCTTAGCGGGAGGGCCAACAATGAGCAGTTCTTC. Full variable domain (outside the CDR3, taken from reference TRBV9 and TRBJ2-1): DSGVTQTPKHLITATGQRVTLRCSPRSGDLSVYWYQQSLDQGLQFLIQYYNGEERAKGNILERFSAQQFPDLHSELNLSSLELGDSALYFCASSVLSGRANNEQFFGPGTRLTVL.

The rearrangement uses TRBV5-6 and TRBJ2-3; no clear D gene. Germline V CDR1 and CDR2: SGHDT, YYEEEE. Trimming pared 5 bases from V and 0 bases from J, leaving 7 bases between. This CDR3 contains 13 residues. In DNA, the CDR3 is TGTGCCAGCAGGGAGTCTAGCACAGATACGCAGTATTTT. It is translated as CASRESSTDTQYF.

The CDR3 loop is CASSLGGAGVETQYF. As DNA, the CDR3 is TGTGCCAGCAGCTTAGGCGGAGCGGGAGTTGAGACCCAGTACTTC. The V and J genes are TRBV11-2 and TRBJ2-5; 8 bases align to TRBD2. This CDR3 has 15 amino acids. Germline V gives CDR1 SGHAT, CDR2 FQNNGV. V trimming: 1 base; J trimming: 5 bases; junction bases outside the gene matches: 6.

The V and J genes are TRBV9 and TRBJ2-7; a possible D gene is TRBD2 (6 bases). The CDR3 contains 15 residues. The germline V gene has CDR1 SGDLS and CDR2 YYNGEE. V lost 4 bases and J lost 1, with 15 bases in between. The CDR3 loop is CASSTRDSLSYEQYF. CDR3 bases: TGTGCCAGCAGCACCCGGGACTCTCTTTCCTACGAGCAGTACTTC. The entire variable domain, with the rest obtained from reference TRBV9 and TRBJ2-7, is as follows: DSGVTQTPKHLITATGQRVTLRCSPRSGDLSVYWYQQSLDQGLQFLIQYYNGEERAKGNILERFSAQQFPDLHSELNLSSLELGDSALYFCASSTRDSLSYEQYFGPGTRLTVT.

The CDR3 reads CASRVQGARSKNIQYF. The CDR3, as DNA: TGTGCCAGCAGGGTACAGGGGGCGAGGTCCAAAAACATTCAGTACTTC. The V call is TRBV28, the J call TRBJ2-4, with TRBD1 identical over 9 bases. The germline CDR1 and CDR2 sequences are MDHEN and SYDVKM. The CDR3 sequence is 16 residues long. After removal of 6 bases from V and 2 bases from J, the junction contained 8 bases not matched to a gene.